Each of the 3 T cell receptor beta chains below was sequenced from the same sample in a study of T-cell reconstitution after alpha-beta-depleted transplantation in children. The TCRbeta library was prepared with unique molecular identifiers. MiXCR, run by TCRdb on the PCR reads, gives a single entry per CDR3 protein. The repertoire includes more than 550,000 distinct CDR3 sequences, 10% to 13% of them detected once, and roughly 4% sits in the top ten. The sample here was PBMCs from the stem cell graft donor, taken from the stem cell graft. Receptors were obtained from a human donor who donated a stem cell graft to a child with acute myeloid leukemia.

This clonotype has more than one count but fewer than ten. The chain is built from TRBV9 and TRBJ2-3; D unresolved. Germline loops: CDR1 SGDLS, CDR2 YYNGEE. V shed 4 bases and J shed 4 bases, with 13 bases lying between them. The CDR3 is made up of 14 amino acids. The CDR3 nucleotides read TGTGCCAGCAGCTTCCTTACTGCGTCAGATACGCAGTATTTT. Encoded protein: CASSFLTASDTQYF.

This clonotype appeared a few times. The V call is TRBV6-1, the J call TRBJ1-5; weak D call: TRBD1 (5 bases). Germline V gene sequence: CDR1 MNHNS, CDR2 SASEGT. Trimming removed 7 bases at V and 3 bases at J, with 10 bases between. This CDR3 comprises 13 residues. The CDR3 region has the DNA TGTGCCAGCAAAGAGGGGCTCAATCAGCCCCAGCATTTT. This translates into CASKEGLNQPQHF.

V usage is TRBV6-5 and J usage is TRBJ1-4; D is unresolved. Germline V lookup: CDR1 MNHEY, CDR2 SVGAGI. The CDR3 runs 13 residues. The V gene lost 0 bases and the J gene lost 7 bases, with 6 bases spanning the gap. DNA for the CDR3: TGTGCCAGCAGTTACTCGACGGTTGAAAAACTGTTTTTT. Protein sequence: CASSYSTVEKLFF.